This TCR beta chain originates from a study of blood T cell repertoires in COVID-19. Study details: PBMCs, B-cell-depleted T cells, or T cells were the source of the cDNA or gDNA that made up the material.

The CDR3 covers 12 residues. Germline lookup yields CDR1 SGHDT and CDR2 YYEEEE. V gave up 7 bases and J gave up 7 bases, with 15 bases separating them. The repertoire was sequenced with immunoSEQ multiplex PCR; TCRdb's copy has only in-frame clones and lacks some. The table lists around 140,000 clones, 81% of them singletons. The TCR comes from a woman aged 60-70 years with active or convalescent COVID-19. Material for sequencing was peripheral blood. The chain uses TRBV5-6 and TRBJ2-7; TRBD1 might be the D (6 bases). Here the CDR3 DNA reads TGTGCCAGCGGATTGACAGGCGGGGAGCAGTACTTC. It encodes CASGLTGGEQYF.